This T cell receptor beta chain was captured by sequencing in a study of T-cell reconstitution after alpha-beta-depleted transplantation in children. V dropped 7 bases and J dropped 2 bases, with 16 bases sitting between them. Germline loops: CDR1 SGDLS, CDR2 YYNGEE. The CDR3 sequence is 16 residues long. This clonotype has more than one count but fewer than ten. Its matching antigen is unknown. Notes on the study in general: Reportedly, roughly two months post-transplant, alpha-beta T cells arose from several hundred expanded graft clones. One year after transplant, T-cell counts and diversity came mostly from newly produced T cells.

Unique molecular identifiers were built into the TCRbeta library. TCRdb ran MiXCR on the PCR reads and lists one entry per CDR3 protein. The table shows 280,000 or so distinct CDR3 sequences, with about 9.9% occurring only once. V gene TRBV9 combines with J gene TRBJ2-6; D assignment may be TRBD1 or TRBD2 (5 bases each). Sequencing was performed on peripheral blood, taken 180 days after TCRalphabeta/CD19-depleted stem cell transplant. This receptor was obtained from a male patient between 2 and 9 years old who had a stem cell transplant for chronic granulomatous disease, so the T cells may come from the graft donor. The CDR3: CASRGPGQAGANVLTF. The CDR3 coding sequence is TGTGCCAGCCGGGGACCAGGTCAGGCTGGGGCCAACGTCCTGACTTTC.